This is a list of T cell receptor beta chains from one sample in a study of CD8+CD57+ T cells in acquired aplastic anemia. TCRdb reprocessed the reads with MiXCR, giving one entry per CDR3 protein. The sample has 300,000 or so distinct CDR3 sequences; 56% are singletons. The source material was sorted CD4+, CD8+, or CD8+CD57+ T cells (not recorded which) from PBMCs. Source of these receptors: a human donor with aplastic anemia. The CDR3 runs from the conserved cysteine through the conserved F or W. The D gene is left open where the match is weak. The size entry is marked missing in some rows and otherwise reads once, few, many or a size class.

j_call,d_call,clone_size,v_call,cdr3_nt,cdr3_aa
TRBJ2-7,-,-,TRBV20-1,TGCAGTGTTCTCGGGCAGGGTGCCTACGAGCAGTACTTC,CSVLGQGAYEQYF
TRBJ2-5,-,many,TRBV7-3,TGTGCCAGCAGCTTAACCGGCGGAGAGACCCAGTACTTC,CASSLTGGETQYF
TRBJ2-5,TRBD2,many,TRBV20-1,TGCAGTGCGCCAAAACCCGGGACTAGCGGGGCGGCGGAGTACTTC,CSAPKPGTSGAAEYF
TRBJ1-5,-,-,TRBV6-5,TGTGCCAGCACGGTGGGTGGGGGTCAGCCCCAGCATTTT,CASTVGGGQPQHF
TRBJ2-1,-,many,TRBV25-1,TGTGCCAGCAGTGATCCCGGAGGGAGACCCTACAATGAGCAGTTCTTC,CASSDPGGRPYNEQFF
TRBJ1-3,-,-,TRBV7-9,TGTGCCAGCAGTGACCCCCGGAAGGCGGGAAACACCATATATTTT,CASSDPRKAGNTIYF
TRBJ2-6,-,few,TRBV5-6,TGTGCCAGCAGCTTGAAGGGGTCTTACACTGAAGCTTTC,CASSLKGSYTEAF
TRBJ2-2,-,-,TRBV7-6,TGTGCCAGCAGACGGGACAAAATAAACACCGGGGAGCTGTTTTTT,CASRRDKINTGELFF
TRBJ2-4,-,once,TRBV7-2,TGTGCCAGCAGCTTAGCCGGGACAATAGACATTCAGTACTTC,CASSLAGTIDIQYF
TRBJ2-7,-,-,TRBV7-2,TGTGCCAGCAGCTTAGTTACTAGCGAGCAGTACTTC,CASSLVTSEQYF
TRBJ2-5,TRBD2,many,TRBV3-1,TGTGCCAGCAGCCCCCACGCCAATAGCGGGAGTCGGGAGACCCAGTACTTC,CASSPHANSGSRETQYF
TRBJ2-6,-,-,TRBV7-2,TGTGCCAGCAGCTTGATGGACGCAGGCTCTGGGGCCATCGTCCTGACTTTC,CASSLMDAGSGAIVLTF